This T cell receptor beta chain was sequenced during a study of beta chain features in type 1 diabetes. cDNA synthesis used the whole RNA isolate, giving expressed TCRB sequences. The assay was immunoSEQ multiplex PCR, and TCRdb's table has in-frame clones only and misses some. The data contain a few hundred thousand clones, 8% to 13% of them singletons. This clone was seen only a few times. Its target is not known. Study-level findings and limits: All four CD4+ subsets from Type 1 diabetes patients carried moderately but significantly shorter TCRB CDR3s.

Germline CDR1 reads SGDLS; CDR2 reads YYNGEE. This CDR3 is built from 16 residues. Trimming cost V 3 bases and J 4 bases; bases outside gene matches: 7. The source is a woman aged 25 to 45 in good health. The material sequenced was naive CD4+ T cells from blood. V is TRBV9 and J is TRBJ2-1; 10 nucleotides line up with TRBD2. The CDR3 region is CASSAPGLAPYNEQFF. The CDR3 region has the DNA TGTGCCAGCAGCGCCCCGGGACTAGCGCCATACAATGAGCAGTTCTTC.